A selection of T cell receptor beta chains follows, all from one sample in a study of patients and donors after allogeneic stem cell transplantation. TCRdb analysed the RT-PCR reads with MiXCR anew, one entry per CDR3 protein. Of about 74,000 distinct CDR3 sequences in the sample, about 30% were seen once. The specimen was blood, either unsorted or a sorted T cell fraction (not recorded which). The receptors were gathered from a human donor who was either an allogeneic HSCT recipient or a stem cell or donor lymphocyte infusion donor (not recorded which). It is not recorded whose cells these are; they may come from a transplant donor. Both conserved end residues are part of each CDR3. The order of the fields is V gene, J gene, D gene, clone size, CDR3 protein, CDR3 DNA. The D gene is left open where the match is weak. Only some rows state a clone size, as once, few, many or a class for expanded clones.

TRBV20-1,TRBJ2-7,.,many,CSATAPERPYEQYF,TGCAGTGCTACCGCTCCCGAGCGGCCCTACGAGCAGTACTTC
TRBV7-2,TRBJ2-1,TRBD2,.,CASSLGLAGGEQFF,TGTGCCAGCAGCTTGGGACTAGCGGGAGGTGAGCAGTTCTTC
TRBV20-1,TRBJ1-1,.,.,CSAGGPLNTEAFF,TGCAGTGCTGGGGGACCTCTGAACACTGAAGCTTTCTTT
TRBV5-1,TRBJ2-1,.,.,CASSQTPSPSDEQFF,TGCGCCAGCAGCCAGACCCCTTCCCCGAGCGATGAGCAGTTCTTC
TRBV5-1,TRBJ1-3,.,few,CASSFGGEGNTIYF,TGCGCCAGCAGCTTCGGGGGAGAAGGAAACACCATATATTTT
TRBV20-1,TRBJ1-5,.,few,CSARPTGWHQPQHF,TGCAGTGCTAGACCCACAGGGTGGCATCAGCCCCAGCATTTT
TRBV25-1,TRBJ2-2,.,few,CASSEGGTVTGELFF,TGTGCCAGCAGTGAGGGCGGGACAGTCACCGGGGAGCTGTTTTTT
TRBV11-1,TRBJ1-1,.,many,CASSLGSNTEAFF,TGTGCCAGCAGCTTAGGATCGAACACTGAAGCTTTCTTT
TRBV4-1,TRBJ1-5,.,.,CASSQVSSNQPQHF,TGCGCCAGCAGCCAAGTCTCCAGCAATCAGCCCCAGCATTTT
TRBV5-1,TRBJ2-1,TRBD2,.,CASSLGLAGSSYNEQFF,TGCGCCAGCAGCTTAGGACTAGCGGGAAGCTCCTACAATGAGCAGTTCTTC
TRBV9,TRBJ2-5,TRBD2,.,CASSVLPAGSGIQETQYF,TGTGCCAGCAGCGTACTCCCGGCTGGTAGCGGGATCCAAGAGACCCAGTACTTC
TRBV30,TRBJ2-6,TRBD1,.,CAWNPGQGRRGANVLTF,TGTGCCTGGAATCCGGGACAGGGCCGGCGGGGGGCCAACGTCCTGACTTTC
TRBV9,TRBJ2-3,.,.,CASSVGDMGDTDTQYF,TGTGCCAGCAGCGTAGGGGACATGGGGGACACAGATACGCAGTATTTT
TRBV29-1,TRBJ2-4,.,.,CSVDGVGAKNIQYF,TGCAGCGTTGATGGCGTTGGGGCCAAAAACATTCAGTACTTC
TRBV7-6,TRBJ2-6,.,few,CASSLGGAGLGVLTF,TGTGCCAGCAGCTTAGGAGGGGCCGGCCTCGGCGTCCTGACTTTC
TRBV20-1,TRBJ2-1,.,.,CSANAGTGDNEQFF,TGCAGTGCTAATGCCGGGACGGGAGACAATGAGCAGTTCTTC
TRBV20-1,TRBJ2-6,.,few,CSASATIELTGANVLTF,TGCAGTGCTAGTGCGACAATAGAACTGACTGGGGCCAACGTCCTGACTTTC
TRBV12-3/TRBV12-4,TRBJ1-2,.,few,CASSLTLTGSYTF,TGTGCCAGCAGTTTAACACTGACAGGAAGCTACACCTTC
TRBV12-3/TRBV12-4,TRBJ1-5,.,few,CASSPPGTGTLSNQPQHF,TGTGCCAGCAGCCCCCCTGGTACCGGGACGCTTAGCAATCAGCCCCAGCATTTT
TRBV18,TRBJ2-7,.,.,CASSPPMPYEQYF,TGTGCCAGCTCACCACCGATGCCCTACGAGCAGTACTTC
TRBV20-1,TRBJ2-1,.,.,CSASGQGWYNEQFF,TGCAGTGCTAGTGGGCAGGGGTGGTACAATGAGCAGTTCTTC
TRBV27,TRBJ1-1,.,.,CASSYEGLRNTEAFF,TGTGCCAGCAGTTACGAGGGCCTACGGAACACTGAAGCTTTCTTT
TRBV12-3/TRBV12-4,TRBJ2-2,TRBD1,.,CASSSRRDRGRTGELFF,TGTGCCAGCAGTTCCCGAAGGGACAGGGGTCGCACCGGGGAGCTGTTTTTT
TRBV20-1,TRBJ1-4,.,few,CSASSVPDDEKLFF,TGCAGTGCTAGCTCTGTCCCGGATGATGAAAAACTGTTTTTT
TRBV3-1,TRBJ2-2,TRBD1,few,CASSQDGTGDTGELFF,TGTGCCAGCAGCCAAGATGGGACAGGGGACACCGGGGAGCTGTTTTTT
TRBV5-1,TRBJ1-4,.,few,CASSPGRINEKLFF,TGCGCCAGCAGCCCGGGGAGGATTAATGAAAAACTGTTTTTT
TRBV7-6,TRBJ2-3,.,.,CASSSRDGGGDVDTQYF,TGTGCCAGCAGCTCTCGAGATGGCGGCGGAGATGTAGATACGCAGTATTTT
TRBV20-1,TRBJ1-4,TRBD1,.,CSANRGLANEKLFF,TGCAGTGCCAACAGGGGGCTAGCTAATGAAAAACTGTTTTTT
TRBV11-3,TRBJ2-3,TRBD2,.,CASSFGASGSSDTQYF,TGTGCCAGCAGCTTCGGCGCTAGCGGGAGTTCAGATACGCAGTATTTT
TRBV5-6,TRBJ1-1,.,.,CASSSLTEAFF,TGTGCCAGCAGCTCCCTCACTGAAGCTTTCTTT
TRBV19,TRBJ2-7,.,.,CASSIGRSSYEQYF,TGTGCCAGTAGTATCGGCAGGAGCTCCTACGAGCAGTACTTC
TRBV4-1,TRBJ2-1,.,few,CASSQVVYNEQFF,TGCGCCAGCAGCCAAGTCGTCTACAATGAGCAGTTCTTC
TRBV20-1,TRBJ2-7,TRBD2,few,CSAQRLAGVYEQYF,TGCAGTGCTCAAAGACTAGCGGGCGTCTACGAGCAGTACTTC
TRBV18,TRBJ2-5,.,.,CASSRGTTQETQYF,TGTGCCAGCTCACGCGGGACAACTCAAGAGACCCAGTACTTC
TRBV5-1,TRBJ2-2,.,.,CASTGYTGELFF,TGCGCCAGCACCGGGTACACCGGGGAGCTGTTTTTT
TRBV12-3/TRBV12-4,TRBJ2-7,.,few,CASTLADYEQYF,TGTGCCAGCACCCTCGCAGACTACGAGCAGTACTTC
TRBV7-2,TRBJ2-1,.,few,CASSLATRDNEQFF,TGTGCCAGCAGCTTAGCTACCAGGGACAATGAGCAGTTCTTC
TRBV5-1,TRBJ1-2,TRBD1,few,CAGRRDPGQGNYGYTF,TGCGCCGGACGAAGGGATCCGGGACAGGGGAACTATGGCTACACCTTC
TRBV14,TRBJ2-7,.,.,CASSQDLGFHEQYF,TGTGCCAGCAGCCAAGATCTTGGGTTCCACGAGCAGTACTTC
TRBV20-1,TRBJ2-6,.,.,CSDSRESLDSGANVLTF,TGCAGTGACTCCAGGGAAAGTTTGGACTCTGGGGCCAACGTCCTGACTTTC
TRBV29-1,TRBJ2-5,TRBD1,few,CSILGQGRTEETQYF,TGCAGCATATTAGGACAGGGCCGCACCGAAGAGACCCAGTACTTC
TRBV29-1,TRBJ2-1,TRBD1,.,CSVDGTGPNSYNEQFF,TGCAGCGTTGATGGGACAGGGCCTAACTCCTACAATGAGCAGTTCTTC
TRBV20-1,TRBJ1-3,TRBD1,few,CSATNRGESGNTIYF,TGCAGTGCAACGAACAGGGGAGAGAGTGGAAACACCATATATTTT
TRBV5-1,TRBJ2-2,.,.,CASSSTGTATGELFF,TGCGCCAGCAGCTCCACCGGGACCGCTACCGGGGAGCTGTTTTTT
TRBV20-1,TRBJ2-3,.,few,CSAPITDTQYF,TGCAGTGCTCCTATCACAGATACGCAGTATTTT
TRBV7-6,TRBJ1-4,.,.,CASSLAPGLLATNEKLFF,TGTGCCAGCAGCTTAGCCCCGGGACTTCTAGCAACTAATGAAAAACTGTTTTTT
TRBV7-9,TRBJ1-4,.,few,CASSPTAGDGLGKLFF,TGTGCCAGCAGCCCCACCGCAGGGGACGGGCTTGGAAAACTGTTTTTT
TRBV12-3/TRBV12-4,TRBJ1-1,.,few,CASSLEKGSEAFF,TGTGCCAGCAGTTTAGAGAAAGGGAGTGAAGCTTTCTTT
TRBV7-6,TRBJ1-6,TRBD1,.,CASRPRDRDNSPLHF,TGTGCCAGCAGGCCCAGGGACAGGGATAATTCACCCCTCCACTTT
TRBV20-1,TRBJ1-2,TRBD1,.,CSARDRDRVYGYTF,TGCAGTGCTAGAGACCGGGACAGGGTCTATGGCTACACCTTC
TRBV5-1,TRBJ2-7,TRBD2,.,CASSLEFAGAGEQYF,TGCGCCAGCAGCTTGGAGTTTGCGGGAGCTGGCGAGCAGTACTTC
TRBV19,TRBJ2-3,.,.,CASRRGLDTQYF,TGTGCCAGTAGGAGGGGTTTGGATACGCAGTATTTT
TRBV5-1,TRBJ2-2,.,.,CASSQKTSTHTGELFF,TGCGCCAGCAGCCAAAAAACTAGCACCCACACCGGGGAGCTGTTTTTT
TRBV29-1,TRBJ1-2,.,.,CSVEEGRAYGYTF,TGCAGCGTTGAAGAGGGACGGGCATATGGCTACACCTTC